This T cell receptor beta chain was captured in a study of blood T cell repertoires in COVID-19. Study-wide background: From T cells, B-cell-depleted T cells, or PBMCs came the material, which was cDNA or gDNA.

Original data processing: Quantification of nucleated cells was approximated via reference gene primer amplification. Method: immunoSEQ multiplex PCR; TCRdb's copy keeps in-frame clones and lacks some. The V and J calls and clone size are taken from that table; D and trimming were inferred from the DNA. The sample lists 150,000 to 250,000 clones, roughly 79% occurring once. J gave up 4 bases and V 5 bases, and 3 bases lay outside the gene matches. Germline CDR1 reads KGHSH; CDR2 reads LQKENI. The CDR3 has 14 residues. The TCR sequence derives from a human donor with acute or convalescent COVID-19. The donor label of this sample is uncertain. The gene calls are TRBV18 and TRBJ1-3; 9 bases line up with TRBD1. The sequenced sample consisted of peripheral blood. CDR3 sequence (DNA): TGTGCCAGCTCAGCGGGACAGGGAGGAAACACCATATATTTT. This gives the protein CASSAGQGGNTIYF.